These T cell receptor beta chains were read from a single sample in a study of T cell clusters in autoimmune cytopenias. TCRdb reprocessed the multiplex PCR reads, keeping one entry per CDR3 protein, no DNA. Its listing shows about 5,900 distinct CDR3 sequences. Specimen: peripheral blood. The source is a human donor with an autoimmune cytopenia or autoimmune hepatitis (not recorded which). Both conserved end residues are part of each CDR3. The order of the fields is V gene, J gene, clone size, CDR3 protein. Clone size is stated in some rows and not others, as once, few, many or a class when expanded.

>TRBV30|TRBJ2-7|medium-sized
CAWSISASYEQYF
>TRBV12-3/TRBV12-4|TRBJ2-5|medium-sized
CASTRGGNQETQYF
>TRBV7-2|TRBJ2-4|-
CASSIDKQGERYF
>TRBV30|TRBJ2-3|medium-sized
CAWSQGATDTQYF
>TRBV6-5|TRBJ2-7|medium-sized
CASTDSSYEQYF
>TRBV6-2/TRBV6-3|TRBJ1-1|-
CASSRVSAREAFF
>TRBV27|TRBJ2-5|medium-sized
CASRRFDRGQETQYF
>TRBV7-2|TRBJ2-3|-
CASSPGTGGDTQYF
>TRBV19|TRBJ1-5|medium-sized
CASKQGREIYSNQPQHF
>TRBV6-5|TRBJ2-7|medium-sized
CASSYSTARAYEQYF
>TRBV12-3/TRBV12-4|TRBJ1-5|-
CASSFFRLTGGDSNQPQHF
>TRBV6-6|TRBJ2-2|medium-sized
CASSYSRQGAPGNTGELFF
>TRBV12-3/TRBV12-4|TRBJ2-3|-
CASSESGYTDTQYF
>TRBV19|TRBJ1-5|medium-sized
CASSPRNQPQHF
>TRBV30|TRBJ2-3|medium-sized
CAWSQNGQADTQYF
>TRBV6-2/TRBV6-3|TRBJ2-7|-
CASSPTVDLYEQYF
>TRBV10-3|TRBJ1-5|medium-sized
CAISTGGGPGNQPQHF
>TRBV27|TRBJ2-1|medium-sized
CASSLEADSSYNEQFF
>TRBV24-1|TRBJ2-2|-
CATSDLVRQGARTGELFF
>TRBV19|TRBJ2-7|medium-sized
CASSIVGHLSPYEQYF
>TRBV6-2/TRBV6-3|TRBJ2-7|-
CASSWGRWNSYEQYF
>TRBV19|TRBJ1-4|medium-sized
CASNPHDSINEKLFF
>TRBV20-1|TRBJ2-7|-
CSARKRSGEGEQYF
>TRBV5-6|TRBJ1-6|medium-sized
CASSLGQLLNSPLHF
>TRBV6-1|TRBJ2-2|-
CASIRQGSTGELFF
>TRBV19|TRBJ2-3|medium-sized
CASSIGTGDTDTQYF
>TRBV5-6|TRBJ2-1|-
CASSLGGYNEQFF
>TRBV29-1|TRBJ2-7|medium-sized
CSVEGDRNYEQYF
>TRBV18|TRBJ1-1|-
CASSAQQTEAFF